Listed here is a single T cell receptor beta chain. Clones were sequenced by immunoSEQ multiplex PCR, and TCRdb holds only the in-frame ones, with some missing. The repertoire has roughly 350,000 clones, roughly 91% of them found once; the top ten carry about 3.4%. Looked up from germline, CDR1 is LNHDA and CDR2 is SQIVND (reference sequence). The CDR3 totals 15 residues. Trimming shortened V by 1 base and J by 4 bases, and 10 bases separated the two germline ends. Sample treatment: around 19 received Ad26.COV2.S at low or high dose, single or two shots; 5 received placebo; per-sample allocation not given. All samples were drawn on day 63, counting from the first vaccine or placebo injection. An Ad26 vector expressing Wuhan-strain SARS-CoV-2 spike served as the vaccine. The sample belongs to a study of Ad26.COV2.S vaccination and SARS-CoV-2 variants. In the study overall: Each vaccinee took Ad26.COV2.S intramuscularly, once or twice 56 days apart.

The clonotype comes from a person aged 18-65 years who received the Ad26.COV2.S COVID-19 vaccine or a placebo. This chain connects TRBV19 to TRBJ1-4; no clear D gene. Sample: peripheral blood, taken in a trial of Ad26.COV2.S vaccine versus placebo. CDR3 amino acids: CASSIAFTFNEKLFF. CDR3 in DNA: TGTGCCAGTAGTATAGCCTTTACCTTTAATGAAAAACTGTTTTTT.